The clone carrying this T cell receptor (beta chain) rates as medium-sized. The record originates from a study of T-cell reconstitution after alpha-beta-depleted transplantation in children. Molecular barcoding with unique molecular identifiers was used for the TCRbeta library. One entry per CDR3 protein, called by TCRdb with MiXCR from the PCR reads. The sample consists of about 6,200 distinct CDR3 sequences, roughly 14% of them appearing once. J gave up 7 bases and V 4 bases, and 4 bases lay outside the gene matches. CDR3 length: 14 amino acids. Germline V gene sequence: CDR1 SNHLY, CDR2 FYNNEI. This material consisted of PBMCs, taken before TCRalphabeta/CD19-depleted stem cell transplant. This sequence originates from a boy aged 5-17 years with acute lymphoblastic leukemia, due to receive a stem cell transplant. The chain has TRBV2 and TRBJ2-1; TRBD2 aligns across 10 bases. CDR3 DNA: TGTGCCAGCAGTGTAGCGGGGGGTTTTAATGAGCAGTTCTTC. It encodes CASSVAGGFNEQFF.